This T cell receptor (beta chain) is from a study of human T cells and chemical hapten exposure. TCRdb passed the RACE reads through MiXCR, listing each CDR3 protein once. The repertoire has fewer than 95,000 distinct CDR3 sequences, 8% to 11% of them found once; the top ten carry 2% to 2.5%. Regarding time point: patch test 1, 2 weeks after DPC sensitization. As to treatment: therapeutic diphenylcyclopropenone sensitization with weekly scalp DPC. This CDR3 is built from 14 residues. Germline V gene sequence: CDR1 SGHRS, CDR2 YFSETQ. Trimming pared 5 bases from V and 2 bases from J, leaving 13 bases between.

The receptor was isolated from a man in his forties or fifties with alopecia areata. Some clones in this sample may be carry-over from other donors' samples. The chain couples TRBV5-1 to TRBJ2-5; D unresolved. This specimen was whole blood, taken in connection with sensitization to the hapten diphenylcyclopropenone (DPC). The CDR3 protein is CASRRAGLQETQYF. The CDR3 DNA sequence: TGCGCCAGCAGACGGGCAGGCCTGCAAGAGACCCAGTACTTC.